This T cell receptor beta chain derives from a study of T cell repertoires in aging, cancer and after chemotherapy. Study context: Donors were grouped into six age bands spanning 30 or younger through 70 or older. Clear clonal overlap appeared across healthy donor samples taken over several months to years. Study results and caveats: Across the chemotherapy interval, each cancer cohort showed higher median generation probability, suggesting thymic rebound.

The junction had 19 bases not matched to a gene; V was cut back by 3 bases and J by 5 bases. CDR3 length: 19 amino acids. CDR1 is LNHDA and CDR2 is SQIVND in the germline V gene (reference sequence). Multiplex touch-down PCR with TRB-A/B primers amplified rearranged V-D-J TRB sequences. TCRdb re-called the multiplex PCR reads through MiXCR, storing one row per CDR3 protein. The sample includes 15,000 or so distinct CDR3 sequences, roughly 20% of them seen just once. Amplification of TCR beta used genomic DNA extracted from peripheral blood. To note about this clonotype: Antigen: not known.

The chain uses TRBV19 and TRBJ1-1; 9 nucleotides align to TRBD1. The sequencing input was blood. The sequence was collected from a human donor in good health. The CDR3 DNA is TGTGCCAGTAGTATGACTCAAAAACGCGGGACAGGGAAGACAACTGAAGCTTTCTTT. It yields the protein CASSMTQKRGTGKTTEAFF.